The 6 T cell receptor beta chains listed next were all sequenced from one sample in a study of CD8+CD57+ T cells in acquired aplastic anemia. For CDR3 and TCR beta VDJ profiling, genomic DNA was the template used. TCRdb re-derived calls from the reads in MiXCR, one entry per CDR3 protein. The sample includes roughly 260,000 distinct CDR3 sequences, around half of them seen just once. All patients picked for sequencing had shown, by flow cytometry, an expansion of CD8+CD57+ cells. Specimen: sorted CD4+, CD8+, or CD8+CD57+ T cells (not recorded which) from PBMCs. The receptors were gathered from a human donor with aplastic anemia.

This clonotype occurred a few times. The chain links TRBV6-5 to TRBJ1-3; D gene unclear. The CDR3 consists of 15 residues. V lost 6 bases and J lost 0, with 12 bases in between. The germline gives CDR1 MNHEY, CDR2 SVGAGI. The CDR3 region is CASSPGSFSGNTIYF. The DNA for the CDR3 is TGTGCCAGCAGCCCGGGAAGCTTCTCTGGAAACACCATATATTTT.

This clonotype was seen many times. The V and J genes are TRBV29-1 and TRBJ2-1; no clear D gene. The CDR3 is made up of 13 amino acids. The V end lost 5 bases, the J end lost 1 base, and 9 bases lay between the germline ends. Germline V gene sequence: CDR1 SQVTM, CDR2 ANQGSEA. CDR3 loop: CSVLGGSYNEQFF. The CDR3 DNA follows: TGCAGCGTTTTGGGTGGTTCCTACAATGAGCAGTTCTTC.

The chain has TRBV2 and TRBJ1-1; D is unresolved. The CDR3 loop spans 14 amino acids. V was trimmed by 1 base and J by 1 base, leaving 7 bases between them. Germline values: CDR1 SNHLY, CDR2 FYNNEI. Written as DNA, the CDR3 is TGTGCCAGCAGTGAAGGATTTTCGAACACTGAAGCTTTCTTT. Protein sequence: CASSEGFSNTEAFF.

As for this clonotype: This sequence may be a read error, since a much larger clone differs from it by one base. The J gene is TRBJ2-7, the V gene TRBV4-2, with 7 bases identical to TRBD2. This CDR3 has 15 residues. Germline CDR1 LGHNA, CDR2 YNFKEQ. The V segment lost 1 base and the J segment 9 bases; nucleotides outside the gene matches: 12. The CDR3 DNA sequence: TGTGCCAGCAGCCAAGGTACTAGCGTGTTACGTGGGCAGTACTTC. The encoded protein is CASSQGTSVLRGQYF.

The table lists this clonotype with many counts. The chain uses TRBV6-1 and TRBJ1-2, with D possibly TRBD1 on 5 matching bases. CDR3 length: 12 residues. V lost 8 bases and J lost 2, with 9 bases in between. CDR1 MNHNS and CDR2 SASEGT come from the germline V gene. CDR3 in amino acids: CASLGGNYGYTF. The CDR3 DNA is TGTGCCAGCCTCGGGGGGAACTATGGCTACACCTTC.

There are a few counts of this clonotype. V usage is TRBV7-2 and J usage is TRBJ2-1; 7 positions match TRBD2. Germline V gene lookup returns CDR1 SGHTA and CDR2 FQGNSA. V trimming: 1 base; J trimming: 8 bases; junction bases outside the gene matches: 11. The CDR3 consists of 16 residues. The CDR3 loop reads CASSLDAGGTTDEQFF. The CDR3 bases are TGTGCCAGCAGCTTAGACGCCGGGGGGACGACCGATGAGCAGTTCTTC.